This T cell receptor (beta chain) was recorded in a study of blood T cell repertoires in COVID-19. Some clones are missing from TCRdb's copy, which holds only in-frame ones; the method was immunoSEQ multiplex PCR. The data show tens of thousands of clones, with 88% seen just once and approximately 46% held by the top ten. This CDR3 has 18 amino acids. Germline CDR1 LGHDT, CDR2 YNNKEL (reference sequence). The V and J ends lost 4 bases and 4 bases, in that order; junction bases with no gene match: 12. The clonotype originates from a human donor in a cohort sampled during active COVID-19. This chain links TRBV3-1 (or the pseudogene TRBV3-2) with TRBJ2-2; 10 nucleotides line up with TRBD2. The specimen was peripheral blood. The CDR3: CASSPSQRGGRGTGELFF. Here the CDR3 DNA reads TGTGCCAGCAGCCCAAGCCAGCGGGGGGGCCGGGGCACCGGGGAGCTGTTTTTT.